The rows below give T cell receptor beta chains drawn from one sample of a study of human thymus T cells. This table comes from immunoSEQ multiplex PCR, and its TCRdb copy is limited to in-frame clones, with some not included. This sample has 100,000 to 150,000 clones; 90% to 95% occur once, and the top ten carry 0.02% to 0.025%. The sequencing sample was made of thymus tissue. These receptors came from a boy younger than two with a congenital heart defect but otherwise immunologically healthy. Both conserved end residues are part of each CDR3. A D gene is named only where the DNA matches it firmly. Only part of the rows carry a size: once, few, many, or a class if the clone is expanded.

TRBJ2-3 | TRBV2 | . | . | TGTGCCAGGTATCGGAAGGGGGGCCGGGGAGATACGCAGTATTTT | CARYRKGGRGDTQYF
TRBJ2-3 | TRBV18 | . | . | TGTGCCAGCTCGGAGGGGGCAGGGCGGACAGATACGCAGTATTTT | CASSEGAGRTDTQYF
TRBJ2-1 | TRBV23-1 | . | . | TGCGCCAGCAGTCGGTCGGGACCGGGACACGCTTACAATGAGCAGTTCTTC | CASSRSGPGHAYNEQFF
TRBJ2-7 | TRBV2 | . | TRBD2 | TGTGCCAGCCTAGCGGGGGGGCCCTACGAGCAGTACTTC | CASLAGGPYEQYF
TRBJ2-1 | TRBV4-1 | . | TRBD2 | TGCGCCAGCAGCCAAGATAAGGCTAGCGGGGATGAGCAGTTCTTC | CASSQDKASGDEQFF
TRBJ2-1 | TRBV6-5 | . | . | TGTGCCAGCAGTTACGATAGGGGGGCTACCTACAATGAGCAGTTCTTC | CASSYDRGATYNEQFF
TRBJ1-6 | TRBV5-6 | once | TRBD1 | TGTGCCAGCAGCGGACAGGGGGACTTTTATTCACCCCTCCACTTT | CASSGQGDFYSPLHF
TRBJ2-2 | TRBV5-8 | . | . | TGTGCCAGCAGGCGGGACTGTACGAACACCGGGGAGCTGTTTTTT | CASRRDCTNTGELFF
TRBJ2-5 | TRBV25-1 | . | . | TGTGCCAGCGCTACAGGGTCCGAAGAGACCCAGTACTTC | CASATGSEETQYF
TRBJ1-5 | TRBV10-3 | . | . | TGTGCCATCAGTGAGTCAGTCCGCTATCAGCCCCAGCATTTT | CAISESVRYQPQHF
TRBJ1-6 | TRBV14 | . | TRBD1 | TGTGCCAGCAGCCGACAGGGTAGGCCCCTCCACTTT | CASSRQGRPLHF
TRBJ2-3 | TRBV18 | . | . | TGTGCCAGCTCTCCTCAGCGGGCCCGCACAGATACGCAGTATTTT | CASSPQRARTDTQYF
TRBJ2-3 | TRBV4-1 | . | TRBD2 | TGCGCCAGCAGCCCTCCGTCAGCGGGGGACCCATTAAACACAGATACGCAGTATTTT | CASSPPSAGDPLNTDTQYF
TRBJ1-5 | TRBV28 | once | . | TGTGCCAGCAGTTTAGACCCCGATAGCAATCAGCCCCAGCATTTT | CASSLDPDSNQPQHF
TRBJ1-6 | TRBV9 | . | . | TGTGCCAGCAGCCCCCCGTTGCAGGGGAATAATTCACCCCTCCACTTT | CASSPPLQGNNSPLHF
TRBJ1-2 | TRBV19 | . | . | TGTGCCAGTTACGCGTTTCGGGGGGGCTACACCTTC | CASYAFRGGYTF